This T cell receptor beta chain was documented in a study of T cell responses to AZD1222 COVID-19 vaccine. Trimming removed 1 base at V and 8 bases at J, with 8 bases between. CDR1 is LGHDT, CDR2 YNNKEL, per germline (reference sequence). The CDR3 consists of 12 residues. Here immunoSEQ multiplex PCR was the method, and the copy in TCRdb shows in-frame clones only, minus some. The table includes some 120,000 clones, roughly 84% detected once. This clonotype was obtained from an adult in good health. The sequencing used peripheral blood, collected on day 0 of AZD1222 vaccination. The chain recombines TRBV3-1 (or the pseudogene TRBV3-2) with TRBJ1-1, with D possibly TRBD1 on 6 matching bases. The CDR3 DNA follows: TGTGCCAGCAGCCAAGTAACAGGGGAAGCTTTCTTT. It codes for CASSQVTGEAFF.